This TCR beta chain came from a study of tumor-infiltrating lymphocytes in primary liver carcinoma. Study summary: Patients were men and women aged 30 to 69 years. T1-T3 N0M0 was the stage of the tumors, which were 4.2 to 10 cm across. Whole-study results and caveats: Tumor region pairs outstripped tumor-adjacent and tumor-blood pairs in overlap.

TCR beta cDNA was prepared out of around 460 ng total RNA by means of a constant-region primer. Libraries of TCR beta came from three nested multiplex PCR rounds with slightly modified ARM-PCR. The first two PCR rounds used TRBV1-TRBV30 forward primers with a C-beta reverse primer, approximately 11 cycles each. MiXCR, run by TCRdb on the multiplex PCR reads, gives a single entry per CDR3 protein. This sample has 50,000 to 60,000 distinct CDR3 sequences, with around 77% found just once. This clonotype showed up just a few times. What it recognizes is unknown. V was pared by 3 bases and J by 2 bases, with 12 bases between. Germline V lookup: CDR1 SGDLS, CDR2 YYNGEE. This CDR3 has 14 amino acids. Between about 17 and 34 mg of unsorted bulk tissue served as the source from which RNA and DNA were co-extracted.

The sequence was obtained from a man aged 40-50 years with primary liver carcinoma and hepatitis B virus infection. The chain joins TRBV9 to TRBJ2-7, with D possibly matching TRBD1 (5 bases). The sample taken for sequencing was liver tumor tissue from sampling region 5. Stated subset: tumor region T5, tumor centre. CDR3 in amino acids: CASSAAVGAYEQYF. The CDR3 DNA is TGTGCCAGCAGCGCCGCCGTAGGGGCCTACGAGCAGTACTTC.